The 20 T cell receptor beta chains below were found in one sample sequenced in a study of blood T cells in healthy people across ages. The authors ran a second PCR of about 6 to 11 cycles using a sample-barcoded 5' primer and a J-beta primer mix. TCRdb reprocessed the 5' RACE reads via MiXCR and lists one record per CDR3 protein. The repertoire holds about 1.1 million distinct CDR3 sequences, with more than 30% as singletons. Sequenced sample: blood. Receptor source: a man between 18 and 29 years old in good health.

V usage is TRBV19 and J usage is TRBJ1-5; D perhaps matches TRBD1 (6 bases). V lost 5 bases and J lost 3, with 14 bases in between. The CDR3 loop spans 15 amino acids. The germline V gene encodes CDR1 LNHDA and CDR2 SQIVND (reference sequence). In nucleotides, the CDR3 is TGTGCCAGTAGTCCAACAGGGAATGACAATCAGCCCCAGCATTTT. Translated, it gives CASSPTGNDNQPQHF. The whole variable domain, remainder taken from reference TRBV19 and TRBJ1-5, is DGGITQSPKYLFRKEGQNVTLSCEQNLNHDAMYWYRQDPGQGLRLIYYSQIVNDFQKGDIAEGYSVSREKKESFPLTVTSAQKNPTAFYLCASSPTGNDNQPQHFGDGTRLSIL.

In its sample, this clonotype was seen a few times. V and J are TRBV5-1 and TRBJ1-1; D call uncertain. CDR1 and CDR2 (germline): SGHRS, YFSETQ. Trimming shortened V by 0 bases and J by 0 bases, and 6 bases separated the two germline ends. The CDR3 length is 14 residues. As DNA, the CDR3 is TGCGCCAGCAGCTTGGAACAACTGAACACTGAAGCTTTCTTT. Translated: CASSLEQLNTEAFF.

A few counts support this clonotype. The rearrangement links TRBV7-3 to TRBJ2-3; the match to TRBD2 covers 8 bases. The germline V gene has CDR1 SGHTA and CDR2 FQGTGA. V shed 4 bases and J 2 bases; nucleotides not matched to a gene: 11. The CDR3 is 17 amino acids. The CDR3 here is CASSSHQRGNTTDTQYF. The CDR3 nucleotides read TGTGCCAGCAGCTCTCATCAGCGGGGGAATACCACAGATACGCAGTATTTT.

V usage is TRBV14 and J usage is TRBJ2-7; possible D gene TRBD1, 5 bases. Gene TRBJ2-5 matches the end of the DNA better, so the J call may be wrong. This CDR3 contains 13 residues. The germline V gene encodes CDR1 SGHDN and CDR2 FVKESK. CDR3 residues: CASSQEQGETQYF. CDR3 bases: TGTGCCAGCAGCCAAGAGCAGGGTGAGACCCAGTACTTC.

This rearrangement joins TRBV7-2 to TRBJ1-5, with 9 bases lining up with TRBD1. The germline V gene encodes CDR1 SGHTA and CDR2 FQGNSA. With V trimmed by 5 bases and J by 7 bases, 6 bases remained unmatched. This CDR3 region has 14 residues. CDR3 loop: CASSERTGDQPQHF. DNA for the CDR3: TGTGCCAGCAGCGAGCGGACAGGGGACCAGCCCCAGCATTTT.

There are a few counts of this clonotype. The chain uses TRBV20-1 and TRBJ1-1; 8 bases line up with TRBD1. V lost 0 bases and J lost 4; bases outside the gene matches: 4. This CDR3 is built from 14 residues. The germline gives CDR1 DFQATT, CDR2 SNEGSKA (reference sequence). The CDR3 DNA is TGCAGTGCTAGAGATCCAGGGGGCGGCACTGAAGCTTTCTTT. This encodes CSARDPGGGTEAFF.

The table lists this clonotype with a few counts. The genes are TRBV7-8 and TRBJ1-4, with a possible D match to TRBD1 (6 bases). With 5 bases removed from V and 8 bases from J, the gap between germline ends came to 15 bases. The CDR3 runs 14 residues. CDR1 and CDR2 (germline): SGHVS, FQNEAQ. CDR3: CASSKGDFGEKLFF. CDR3 in DNA: TGTGCCAGCAGCAAGGGGGATTTTGGGGAAAAACTGTTTTTT.

This clonotype was recorded a few times. The rearrangement links TRBV7-3 to TRBJ2-1; 13 nucleotides align to TRBD2. The trim removed 5 bases at V and 13 bases at J, leaving 5 bases unmatched. CDR3 length: 13 amino acids. The germline V gene has CDR1 SGHTA and CDR2 FQGTGA. CDR3 in amino acids: CASSPSGLAGQFF. The CDR3 DNA reads as TGTGCCAGCAGCCCCTCGGGACTAGCGGGACAGTTCTTC.

This clonotype was recorded a few times. This rearrangement joins TRBV28 to TRBJ2-1; D is perhaps TRBD1 (5 bases). This CDR3 contains 17 residues. Trimming stripped 8 bases from V and 4 bases from J, with 24 bases between. The germline gives CDR1 MDHEN, CDR2 SYDVKM. The CDR3 DNA sequence: TGTGCCAGCGAAGGACAAGGGGCCCACACCCCTTACAATGAGCAGTTCTTC. Amino acid sequence: CASEGQGAHTPYNEQFF.

This clonotype was observed at least ten times. The genes are TRBV27 and TRBJ1-1; D not resolved. Per the germline V gene, CDR1 is MNHEY and CDR2 is SMNVEV (reference sequence). The V end was cut by 0 bases, the J end by 5 bases, with 10 bases between. The CDR3 is made up of 14 amino acids. The DNA of the CDR3 is TGTGCCAGCAGTTTATCGGGCGGGAGGACTGAAGCTTTCTTT. The encoded protein is CASSLSGGRTEAFF.

The count of this clonotype is one. The chain carries TRBV6-2 or TRBV6-3 and TRBJ2-2; possibly TRBD2 for D (6 bases). The CDR3 length is 16 residues. Germline V gene lookup returns CDR1 MNHEY and CDR2 SVGEGT. Trimming took off 0 bases at V and 4 bases at J, with 12 bases between the two ends. The DNA for the CDR3 is TGTGCCAGCAGTTACTCTCTACCGCGGGGCACCGGGGAGCTGTTTTTT. Translating it yields CASSYSLPRGTGELFF.

The gene calls are TRBV12-3 or TRBV12-4 and TRBJ1-1; weak D call: TRBD1 (6 bases). V gave up 4 bases and J gave up 1 base, with 16 bases separating them. The CDR3 spans 16 residues. DNA of the CDR3: TGTGCCAGCAGTTCGGATCGACAGGTCCCGAACACTGAAGCTTTCTTT. Protein sequence: CASSSDRQVPNTEAFF.

The J gene is TRBJ2-2, the V gene TRBV4-2; D is uncertain. This CDR3 region has 12 residues. Germline V gene sequence: CDR1 LGHNA, CDR2 YNFKEQ. V shed 0 bases and J shed 6 bases, with 2 bases lying between them. DNA of the CDR3: TGTGCCAGCAGCCAAGAGGCCGGGGAGCTGTTTTTT. This codes for CASSQEAGELFF.

V gene TRBV7-9 combines with J gene TRBJ2-1, with a possible D match to TRBD2 (5 bases). Matching the DNA end better, TRBJ2-7 makes the J call doubtful. The CDR3 runs 15 residues. Germline assignment: CDR1 SEHNR and CDR2 FQNEAQ (reference sequence). CDR3 DNA: TGTGCCAGCAGCTTAGCGACTAACTCCTACAATGAGCAGTACTTC. As protein: CASSLATNSYNEQYF.

Comment on this clonotype: One end of the junction varies from germline; a read error may be responsible. The chain carries TRBV7-9 and TRBJ2-1, with D unresolved. Germline assignment: CDR1 SEHNR and CDR2 FQNEAQ (reference sequence). The CDR3 extends over 15 amino acids. CDR3 nucleotide sequence: TGTGCCAGCATCCCGCCGCACTCGGGCGACAATGAGCGGTTCTTC. Amino acid sequence: CASIPPHSGDNERFF. The variable domain in full, with the rest retrieved from reference TRBV7-9 and TRBJ2-1, is DTGVSQNPRHKITKRGQNVTFRCDPISEHNRLYWYRQTLGQGPEFLTYFQNEAQLEKSRLLSDRFSAERPKGSFSTLEIQRTEQGDSAMYLCASIPPHSGDNERFFGPGTRLTVL.

The chain links TRBV28 to TRBJ2-1; no clear D gene. Deletions cut 6 bases from V and 4 bases from J, with 10 bases between. CDR3 length equals 13 residues. Germline V gene data show CDR1 as MDHEN and CDR2 as SYDVKM. In DNA, the CDR3 is TGTGCCAGCAGCATTGGGTGGTACAATGAGCAGTTCTTC. It translates to CASSIGWYNEQFF. Looking up the rest from reference TRBV28 and TRBJ2-1 gives the full variable domain: DVKVTQSSRYLVKRTGEKVFLECVQDMDHENMFWYRQDPGLGLRLIYFSYDVKMKEKGDIPEGYSVSREKKERFSLILESASTNQTSMYLCASSIGWYNEQFFGPGTRLTVL.

A remark on this clonotype: One end of the junction fails to match germline, which may point to a read error. J is TRBJ2-1 and V is TRBV25-1; 7 bases are shared with TRBD1. The CDR3 covers 15 residues. From germline, CDR1 is MGHDK and CDR2 SYGVNS. CDR3 nucleotides: TGTGCCAGCAGTGGGCACAGGGGCGGCTACAATGAGCAGGTCTTC. It is translated as CASSGHRGGYNEQVF.

The V and J genes are TRBV20-1 and TRBJ2-1, with 9 bases identical to TRBD2. Germline CDR1 and CDR2: DFQATT and SNEGSKA (reference sequence). V dropped 4 bases and J dropped 5; count of bases not matched to a gene: 3. This CDR3 has 13 residues. CDR3 coding DNA: TGCAGTGCTATTAGCGGGGGACACAATGAGCAGTTCTTC. Protein product: CSAISGGHNEQFF.

This clonotype has only a few counts. The chain combines TRBV5-1 with TRBJ2-2; maybe TRBD1 (5 bases). V lost 0 bases, J lost 6 bases, and 9 bases lay in between. The CDR3 is 14 residues long. CDR1 SGHRS and CDR2 YFSETQ come from the germline V gene. CDR3 sequence reads: CASSLDGAPGELFF. The CDR3 nucleotides are TGCGCCAGCAGCTTGGATGGGGCTCCCGGGGAGCTGTTTTTT.

V and J are TRBV6-2 or TRBV6-3 and TRBJ1-5; D is unresolved. The CDR3 has 16 amino acids. Between the trimmed V and J ends, which lost 2 bases and 4 bases, there was a span of 15 bases. CDR1 is MNHEY and CDR2 is SVGEGT in the germline V gene. CDR3 residues: CASSYDPVNSNQPQHF. The CDR3 bases are TGTGCCAGCAGTTACGATCCAGTGAACTCTAATCAGCCCCAGCATTTT.